In this sample, the clone carrying this T cell receptor beta chain turned up many times. What it recognizes is unknown. TCRdb reprocessed the 5' RACE reads via MiXCR and lists one record per CDR3 protein. This table holds 690,000 or so distinct CDR3 sequences, 8.5% to 9% found once. The sample comes from a study of identical twins. Broader study findings: Less excess twin sharing appeared in beta out-of-frame sequences.

Germline values: CDR1 SGHTA, CDR2 FQGNSA. This CDR3 comprises 13 residues. The V gene lost 6 bases and the J gene lost 0 bases, with 7 bases spanning the gap. These data also formed part of another study, on yellow fever vaccine responses in identical twins.

The chain links TRBV7-2 to TRBJ2-3; D gene unclear. The material sequenced was PBMCs. This receptor was taken from a young woman in good health. The CDR3 region has the DNA TGTGCCAGCAGGTTCAGTAGCACAGATACGCAGTATTTT. Its protein is CASRFSSTDTQYF.